Listed below are T cell receptor beta chains from one sample, sequenced in a study of T cells in Graves' hyperthyroidism and ophthalmopathy. A single record per CDR3 protein comes from TCRdb applying MiXCR to the multiplex PCR reads. In the table there are 600,000 or so distinct CDR3 sequences, about a sixth of which are singletons. Material: blood. These receptors came from a woman aged 25 to 45 with Graves' hyperthyroidism. CDR3s include the opening cysteine and the closing phenylalanine or tryptophan. D genes are given only for firm matches. Some rows have no size entry. The others give once, few or many, or a class for an expanded clone.

D gene,V gene,J gene,clone size,CDR3 DNA,CDR3 protein
TRBD2,TRBV7-2,TRBJ2-5,many,TGTGCCAGCAGCTTAGAGGCGCGGGAGACGGAGACCCAGTACTTC,CASSLEARETETQYF
NA,TRBV11-3,TRBJ2-3,many,TGTGCCAGCAGCCACCCCTCTCGGGAGACGCGTTTCGAAGATACGCAGTATTTT,CASSHPSRETRFEDTQYF
TRBD1,TRBV12-3/TRBV12-4,TRBJ1-1,many,TGTGCCAGCAGCCCTTCGACAGGGGGCTACACTGAAGCTTTCTTT,CASSPSTGGYTEAFF
NA,TRBV3-1,TRBJ2-1,many,TGTGCCAGCAGCCGAATGGTCCCGAGCCTTAACAATGAGCAGTTCTTC,CASSRMVPSLNNEQFF
TRBD1,TRBV20-1,TRBJ2-7,NA,TGCAGTGCTAGAGATCTGGGACAGTTCTACGAGCAGTACTTC,CSARDLGQFYEQYF
NA,TRBV20-1,TRBJ2-1,NA,TGCAGTGCTAGAGATAGCGGCGGGACGACACGGAATGAGCAGTTCTTC,CSARDSGGTTRNEQFF
TRBD1,TRBV6-1,TRBJ2-7,NA,TGTGCCAGCATTGCGACAGGGGTGCGCGAGCAGTACTTC,CASIATGVREQYF
TRBD1,TRBV28,TRBJ1-6,few,TGTGCCAGCAGTTCCCCGGGACAGTATAATTCACCCCTCCACTTT,CASSSPGQYNSPLHF
NA,TRBV6-2/TRBV6-3,TRBJ1-1,many,TGTGCCACAGAAGACGAGTGGGGAGTGAACACTGAAGCTTTCTTT,CATEDEWGVNTEAFF
NA,TRBV6-1,TRBJ2-7,many,TGTGCCAGCAGACGTTATCCGGGACCGATCTACGAGCAGTACTTC,CASRRYPGPIYEQYF
NA,TRBV6-2/TRBV6-3,TRBJ2-7,NA,TGTGCCAGCAGTTACTGGGGTGGATACGAGCAGTACTTC,CASSYWGGYEQYF
TRBD2,TRBV7-2,TRBJ2-1,many,TGTGCCAGCAGCTTGTCGGGACTAGTAGACAATGAGCAGTTCTTC,CASSLSGLVDNEQFF
NA,TRBV3-1,TRBJ2-1,many,TGTGCCAGCAGCCGAACACCTAGCCCCAATGAGCAGTTCTTC,CASSRTPSPNEQFF
NA,TRBV7-2,TRBJ2-1,many,TGTGCCAGCAGCCATCGGACGAGGAGCTCCTACAATGAGCAGTTCTTC,CASSHRTRSSYNEQFF
NA,TRBV6-8,TRBJ2-1,many,TGTGCCAGCACGGACGACAGCTCCTACAATGAGCAGTTCTTC,CASTDDSSYNEQFF
NA,TRBV28,TRBJ2-7,few,TGTGCCAGCAGGGATAGCGGTACCTACGAGCAGTACTTC,CASRDSGTYEQYF
TRBD2,TRBV6-9,TRBJ2-2,NA,TGTGCCAGCAGTTATATAAGCGGCGGACTAGCGGACACCGGGGAGCTGTTTTTT,CASSYISGGLADTGELFF
NA,TRBV29-1,TRBJ2-1,few,TGCAGCGTCGAGGGTGGAAATGAGCAGTTCTTC,CSVEGGNEQFF
TRBD2,TRBV11-2,TRBJ2-1,NA,TGTGCCAGCAGCTTGATTTTTACTAGCGGGAGATACAATGAGCAGTTCTTC,CASSLIFTSGRYNEQFF
TRBD1,TRBV29-1,TRBJ2-1,NA,TGCAGCGTAGACAGGGGTTTAAATGAGCAGTTCTTC,CSVDRGLNEQFF
NA,TRBV7-3,TRBJ1-3,NA,TGTGCCAGCAGCCCCTCTCCCTCTGGAAACACCATATATTTT,CASSPSPSGNTIYF
TRBD1,TRBV6-1,TRBJ1-1,NA,TGTGCCAGTAACAGGGGGGGGACTCAAGCTTTCTTT,CASNRGGTQAFF
TRBD2,TRBV13,TRBJ2-1,few,TGTGCCAGCAGCTTCCTAGCGGGATCCCCTGAGCAGTTCTTC,CASSFLAGSPEQFF
TRBD1,TRBV2,TRBJ2-7,many,TGTGCCAGCAGTACCGACAGGGATGATATTTACGAGCAGTACTTC,CASSTDRDDIYEQYF
TRBD2,TRBV20-1,TRBJ2-7,NA,TGCAGTGCCGGACTAGCGGGAGAAGATGGGTACGAGCAGTACTTC,CSAGLAGEDGYEQYF
NA,TRBV4-1,TRBJ1-2,few,TGCGCCAGCAGCTCCCTACTCGGCCGGACGTATGGCTACACCTTC,CASSSLLGRTYGYTF
NA,TRBV2,TRBJ2-1,many,TGTGCCAGCACTACGGACAATCCGGACAATGAGCAGTTCTTC,CASTTDNPDNEQFF
NA,TRBV13,TRBJ2-3,few,TGTGCCAGCAGCTTGACGGACAGCACAGATACGCAGTATTTT,CASSLTDSTDTQYF
TRBD1,TRBV28,TRBJ1-5,many,TGTGCCAGCAGTATGGGACAGGGGTCTTATCAGCCCCAGCATTTT,CASSMGQGSYQPQHF
NA,TRBV12-3/TRBV12-4,TRBJ2-3,many,TGTGCCAGCATTGGAGGAGACAGGCTAAGGTTGGATACGCAGTATTTT,CASIGGDRLRLDTQYF
NA,TRBV20-1,TRBJ2-7,few,TGCAGTGCTAGACCGAGGAGCTCCTACGAGCAGTACTTC,CSARPRSSYEQYF
TRBD1,TRBV12-3/TRBV12-4,TRBJ1-1,NA,TGTGCCAGCAGTCGGACAGGGGCGACTGAAGCTTTCTTT,CASSRTGATEAFF
TRBD1,TRBV2,TRBJ1-5,many,TGTGCCAGCAGTTCGGACAGGGTGAACAATCAGCCCCAGCATTTT,CASSSDRVNNQPQHF
TRBD1,TRBV27,TRBJ1-5,NA,TGTGCCAGCAGCCACGAACCGGGACAGGGGAATAATCAGCCCCAGCATTTT,CASSHEPGQGNNQPQHF
TRBD2,TRBV7-2,TRBJ2-7,NA,TGTGCCAGCAGATCCGGGACTAGCTCCTACGAGCAGTACTTC,CASRSGTSSYEQYF
NA,TRBV5-1,TRBJ1-1,many,TGCGCCAGCAGCCTCCTCCCGAGAACGGCTGAAGCTTTCTTT,CASSLLPRTAEAFF
NA,TRBV11-2,TRBJ2-2,few,TGTGCCAGCAGCCCCATTTCGTGGACCGGGGAGCTGTTTTTT,CASSPISWTGELFF
NA,TRBV19,TRBJ1-1,few,TGTGCCAGTAGGAGGTCGGGCCGGGAAGCTTTCTTT,CASRRSGREAFF
NA,TRBV12-3/TRBV12-4,TRBJ1-5,NA,NA,CASSFGPGLGNQPQHF
TRBD2,TRBV20-1,TRBJ2-7,few,TGCAGTGCTAGAAGGACTAGCCAACTCGGCGAGCAGTACTTC,CSARRTSQLGEQYF
NA,TRBV5-6,TRBJ2-7,many,TGTGCCAGCAGCTTACAGGGTTCCGAGCAGTACTTC,CASSLQGSEQYF
TRBD2,TRBV6-2/TRBV6-3,TRBJ2-7,few,TGTGCCAGCAGTTACTCGAAGGCGACGGGAGGATTCCACGAGCAGTACTTC,CASSYSKATGGFHEQYF
NA,TRBV20-1,TRBJ2-3,many,TGCAGTGCTAGAGAGGACGCCGGGAGTTTAGATACGCAGTATTTT,CSAREDAGSLDTQYF
TRBD1,TRBV28,TRBJ1-4,many,TGTGCCAGCAGTCGGACAGGGCACGAAAAACTGTTTTTT,CASSRTGHEKLFF
TRBD2,TRBV20-1,TRBJ2-7,many,TGCAGTGCTAGAGACGGGACTAGCGGAGTATACGAGCAGTACTTC,CSARDGTSGVYEQYF
NA,TRBV28,TRBJ1-5,many,TGTGCCAGCAGACAGGACCGCAATCAGCCCCAGCATTTT,CASRQDRNQPQHF
TRBD2,TRBV20-1,TRBJ2-5,many,TGCAGTGCTACGCCCTCAGGGGGCCTAGCGGGAGAGGGGACCCAGTACTTC,CSATPSGGLAGEGTQYF
TRBD1,TRBV5-8,TRBJ1-2,once,TGTGCCAGCAGCCGCGACAGGGAACCTAACTATGGCTACACCTTC,CASSRDREPNYGYTF
NA,TRBV7-2,TRBJ2-3,many,TGTGCCAGCAGCCCATATAGGTTCAATACGCAGTATTTT,CASSPYRFNTQYF